These T cell receptor beta chains were read from a single sample in a study of a mutant IDH1 vaccine in newly diagnosed glioma. Some clones are missing from TCRdb's copy, which holds only in-frame ones; the method was immunoSEQ multiplex PCR. Among about 70,000 clones listed, around 88% were seen once. The material sequenced was peripheral blood mononuclear cells (PBMCs), taken from a glioma patient treated with radiotherapy, temozolomide or both. The origin of the receptors is a woman aged 18-29 years with glioma. Some clones in this sample may be carry-over from other donors' samples. CDR3s include the opening cysteine and the closing phenylalanine or tryptophan. Fields, in order: clone size, D gene, J gene, V gene, CDR3 DNA, CDR3 protein. The D gene is left open where the match is weak. Clone size is shown for a subset of rows, as once, few, many or a class of expanded clone.

NA NA TRBJ1-1 TRBV6-6 TGTGCCAGCAGTTTCGGGACAAGCACTGAAGCTTTCTTT CASSFGTSTEAFF
once NA TRBJ2-5 TRBV25-1 TGTGCCAGCAACGGGCCGGAGACCCAGTACTTC CASNGPETQYF
NA NA TRBJ1-2 TRBV30 TGTGCCTGGAGCTCCGGCACAGGCCGCGTGCACACCTTC CAWSSGTGRVHTF
NA TRBD1 TRBJ2-2 TRBV4-3 TGCGCCAGCAGCCAAGAATGGGACAGCACCGGGGAGCTGTTTTTT CASSQEWDSTGELFF
NA NA TRBJ1-1 TRBV11-3 TGTGCCAGCAGCTCTCCCTCCCGGACAGTGAACACTGAAGCTTTCTTT CASSSPSRTVNTEAFF
NA NA TRBJ2-3 TRBV29-1 TGCAGCGGGGATGGAATGCCATGGGCGGTAGATACGCAGTATTTT CSGDGMPWAVDTQYF
NA TRBD1 TRBJ2-6 TRBV19 TGTGCCAGTAGTAGACAGGGGTCTGGGGCCAACGTCCTGACTTTC CASSRQGSGANVLTF
few NA TRBJ1-2 TRBV2 TGTGCCAGTCCCGGGGCTAACTATGGCTACACCTTC CASPGANYGYTF
few NA TRBJ2-2 TRBV30 TGTGCCTGGAGTGTAGGGGGGCAGGACACCGGGGAGCTGTTTTTT CAWSVGGQDTGELFF
NA NA TRBJ2-7 TRBV29-1 TGCAGCGTTGTATTGGGACACGTAAAGTCCGAGCAGTACTTC CSVVLGHVKSEQYF
NA NA TRBJ1-1 TRBV5-4 TGTGCCAGCAGCTTTACGGTGAACACTGAAGCTTTCTTT CASSFTVNTEAFF
NA TRBD2 TRBJ2-2 TRBV4-2 TGTGCCAGCAGCCAAGATAGCGGGGGCTACACCGGGGAGCTGTTTTTT CASSQDSGGYTGELFF
once NA TRBJ2-5 TRBV5-4 TGTGCCAGCAGCTTGGCGGGAGTCGTAGGGGAGACCCAGTACTTC CASSLAGVVGETQYF
NA NA TRBJ1-4 TRBV4-1 TGCGCCAGCAGCCTTGACAGTGGTGAAAAACTGTTTTTT CASSLDSGEKLFF
once NA TRBJ2-7 TRBV9 TGTGCCAGCAGCGAGCACGCCGGGTCTCCCCGATACGAGCAGTACTTC CASSEHAGSPRYEQYF
NA NA TRBJ1-4 TRBV13 TGTGCCAGCAGCGCCTTCGACCGGACGGGAACAACTAATGAAAAACTGTTTTTT CASSAFDRTGTTNEKLFF
NA NA TRBJ1-1 TRBV19 TGTGCCAGTAGTATAATGGCGGTGAACACTGAAGCTTTCTTT CASSIMAVNTEAFF
NA TRBD1 TRBJ2-1 TRBV9 TGTGCCAGCAGCGCTGGGACAGCGGATAATCATGAGCAGTTCTTC CASSAGTADNHEQFF
NA NA TRBJ2-5 TRBV2 TGTGCCAGCAGTGACCCTAGCGCAGGGGAGACCCAGTACTTC CASSDPSAGETQYF
NA NA TRBJ1-1 TRBV4-1 TGCGCCAGCAGTTCACTAACCGGGACGGAGAACACTGAAGCTTTCTTT CASSSLTGTENTEAFF
NA TRBD2 TRBJ2-7 TRBV11-2 TGTGCCAGCAGCTCCACTAGCGCGTCCCTGTACGAGCAGTACTTC CASSSTSASLYEQYF
NA NA TRBJ2-3 TRBV9 TGTGCCAGCAGCGTAGTAGGGGCTAGCACAGATACGCAGTATTTT CASSVVGASTDTQYF
NA NA TRBJ2-3 TRBV6-5 TGTGCCAGCAGTTACGGAGGTTCGGCCACAGATACGCAGTATTTT CASSYGGSATDTQYF
few NA TRBJ1-4 TRBV20-1 TGCAGTGCTAGATTTAATGAAAAACTGTTTTTT CSARFNEKLFF
NA TRBD1 TRBJ2-2 TRBV9 TGTGCCAGCAGCGGACAGGGGGCAAACACCGGGGAGCTGTTTTTT CASSGQGANTGELFF
NA NA TRBJ2-3 TRBV4-3 TGCGCCAGCAGCCTCACTGGGGGGGATACGCAGTATTTT CASSLTGGDTQYF
NA TRBD1 TRBJ1-5 TRBV28 TGTGCCAGCAGTTCGGGGACAGTCGGGCAGCCCCAGCATTTT CASSSGTVGQPQHF
few NA TRBJ2-2 TRBV2 TGTGCCAGCAGTGAAGAACGGGTCGGGGAGCTGTTTTTT CASSEERVGELFF
NA NA TRBJ2-5 TRBV5-1 TGCGCCAGCAGCTTGGCGCCAGCCCAAGAGACCCAGTACTTC CASSLAPAQETQYF
NA NA TRBJ2-3 TRBV20-1 TGCAGTGCTAGTACGCGGTCTACGCAGTATTTT CSASTRSTQYF
NA NA TRBJ2-1 TRBV7-7 TGTGCTAGCAGCCCTATCGGGACGATAGATGAGCAGTTCTTC CASSPIGTIDEQFF
NA NA TRBJ2-1 TRBV19 TGTGCCAGTACTGGGGACGGTGAGCAGTTCTTC CASTGDGEQFF
once NA TRBJ2-7 TRBV4-1 TGCGCCAGCAGCCAAGGGGGGGCTAGCTTTGTCGACGAGCAGTACTTC CASSQGGASFVDEQYF
NA TRBD2 TRBJ2-7 TRBV5-1 TGCGCCAGCAGCTTGGACGGCGGGGGGGCGCCCTACGAGCAGTACTTC CASSLDGGGAPYEQYF
NA TRBD1 TRBJ2-7 TRBV6-6 TGTGCCAGCGGGGGTTCAGGGGGCTCCTACGAGCAGTACTTC CASGGSGGSYEQYF
NA TRBD2 TRBJ2-7 TRBV6-5 TGTGCCAGCAGTTACTCGGTCGGGGGGGGGTCCTACGAGCAGTACTTC CASSYSVGGGSYEQYF
NA NA TRBJ1-1 TRBV9 TGTGCCAGCAGCGTAGTTCCGGACAGAAGCTCTGAAGCTTTCTTT CASSVVPDRSSEAFF
NA NA TRBJ2-1 TRBV7-9 TGTGCCAGCAGCTTCCCCAATAGACAGGTAAGCTCCTACAATGAGCAGTTCTTC CASSFPNRQVSSYNEQFF
NA NA TRBJ1-2 TRBV6-5 TGTGCCAGCAGCTTACGATTTGGAAATGGCTACACCTTC CASSLRFGNGYTF
NA NA TRBJ2-1 TRBV6-5 TGTGCCAGCAGTTCGCCGCAGCTCAGGGAGACTGAGCAGTTCTTC CASSSPQLRETEQFF
NA NA TRBJ2-5 TRBV5-1 TGCGCCAGCAGCTTGGATATCGTCGAGACCCAGTACTTC CASSLDIVETQYF
NA NA TRBJ2-6 TRBV29-1 TGCAGCACGCCCGGGACCTCCCACGGGGGGGCCAACGTCCTGACTTTC CSTPGTSHGGANVLTF
NA TRBD1 TRBJ1-2 TRBV19 TGTGCCAGTAGCCCGACAGGGGGGACCTATGGCTACACCTTC CASSPTGGTYGYTF
NA TRBD1 TRBJ2-7 TRBV29-1 TGCAGCGTTCAGGACAGGGGCTCCTACGAGCAGTACTTC CSVQDRGSYEQYF
NA NA TRBJ1-5 TRBV5-8 TGTGCCAGCATTAGACCGATTGGGGTTAATAGCAATCAGCCCCAGCATTTT CASIRPIGVNSNQPQHF
few NA TRBJ2-6 TRBV5-1 TGCGCCAGCAGCTTGTCAGGAACTGGGGCCAACGTCCTGACTTTC CASSLSGTGANVLTF
NA NA TRBJ2-7 TRBV11-3 TGTGCCAGCAGCGGGGCCTCCTACGAGCAGTACTTC CASSGASYEQYF
NA NA TRBJ1-4 TRBV7-2 TGTGCCAGCAGCGTATTGGGAGGGGGAAATGAAAAACTGTTTTTT CASSVLGGGNEKLFF
NA TRBD1 TRBJ2-1 TRBV5-1 TGCGCCAGCAGCCCCGGGACAGGGGGGAGCAATGAGCAGTTCTTC CASSPGTGGSNEQFF
NA TRBD2 TRBJ2-2 TRBV11-2 TGTGCCAGCAGCTTGACGGGGGGGCTCACCGGGGAGCTGTTTTTT CASSLTGGLTGELFF
NA NA TRBJ2-3 TRBV4-2 TGTGCCAGCAGCCAAGAACTAAGCACAGATACGCAGTATTTT CASSQELSTDTQYF
NA NA TRBJ2-3 TRBV7-7 TGTGCTAGCAGCCCCGACGGGCTAGGGACAGATACGCAGTATTTT CASSPDGLGTDTQYF
once NA TRBJ1-1 TRBV10-3 TGTGCCATCAGTGAGCTAGAGAACACTGAAGCTTTCTTT CAISELENTEAFF
few TRBD1 TRBJ1-2 TRBV19 TGTGCCAGTAGGACAGACAGGGCAGCTAACTATGGCTACACCTTC CASRTDRAANYGYTF
NA NA TRBJ1-2 TRBV6-6 TGTGCCAGCAGTCGGGGGGGCGGTAACTATGGCTACACCTTC CASSRGGGNYGYTF
once NA TRBJ2-3 TRBV7-2 TGTGCCAGCAGCTTGGACCCTTTTACAGGGATTGGCGCAGATACGCAGTATTTT CASSLDPFTGIGADTQYF
NA NA TRBJ2-1 TRBV5-5 TGTGCCAGCAGCTTGTACCCAGACTCCTACAATGAGCAGTTCTTC CASSLYPDSYNEQFF
NA TRBD1 TRBJ1-1 TRBV19 TGTGCCAGTAAAGGAGGGACAGGGGTCCCCCGGACTGAAGCTTTCTTT CASKGGTGVPRTEAFF